A selection of T cell receptor beta chains follows, all from one sample in a study of shared clonotypes between healthy human individuals. Sequenced by immunoSEQ multiplex PCR; TCRdb stores in-frame clones only, minus some. The sample consists of over a million clones, around three quarters of them appearing once. The sequenced material came from memory CD4+ T cells from PBMCs. The origin of the receptors is a man aged 18 to 30 in good health. Some clones in this sample may be carry-over from other donors' samples. Each CDR3 is given with its conserved first and last residue. A D gene is named only where the DNA matches it firmly. Some rows mark clone size as missing; the rest say once, few, many or name a class of expanded clone.

D	V	size	J	CDR3	DNA
TRBD2	TRBV9	few	TRBJ2-3	CASNQGLATDTQYF	TGTGCCAGCAACCAGGGACTAGCGACGGATACGCAGTATTTT
.	TRBV28	few	TRBJ1-1	CASSLLGAPMNTEAFF	TGTGCCAGCAGTTTGCTAGGGGCGCCCATGAACACTGAAGCTTTCTTT
.	TRBV27	.	TRBJ1-1	CASSSTGEAFF	TGTGCCAGCAGTTCAACCGGGGAAGCTTTCTTT
.	TRBV28	.	TRBJ2-7	CASSSPGTWVRPEQYF	TGTGCCAGCAGTTCCCCCGGGACATGGGTTAGACCGGAGCAGTACTTC
.	TRBV5-1	.	TRBJ2-1	CASSSQDEQFF	TGCGCCAGCAGCTCTCAGGATGAGCAGTTCTTC
.	TRBV9	.	TRBJ2-1	CASSVAGVSLSYNEQFF	TGTGCCAGCAGCGTAGCAGGGGTATCCCTCTCCTACAATGAGCAGTTCTTC
.	TRBV6-1	.	TRBJ2-2	CASSGYPANTGELFF	TGTGCCAGCAGTGGTTACCCCGCGAACACCGGGGAGCTGTTTTTT
TRBD1	TRBV19	.	TRBJ1-5	CASSNSRTGMSNQPQHF	TGTGCCAGTAGTAACTCCAGGACAGGGATGAGCAATCAGCCCCAGCATTTT
TRBD1	TRBV11-3	.	TRBJ1-5	CASSLHRGGLSQPQHF	TGTGCCAGCAGCTTACACAGGGGGGGTCTCAGTCAGCCCCAGCATTTT
.	TRBV19	.	TRBJ1-4	CASRSNEKLFF	TGTGCCAGTCGGAGTAATGAAAAACTGTTTTTT
TRBD1	TRBV5-1	.	TRBJ2-5	CASSGQGAGETQYF	TGCGCCAGCAGCGGACAGGGGGCGGGAGAGACCCAGTACTTC
.	TRBV28	.	TRBJ1-1	CASSLLYGVNTEAFF	TGTGCCAGCAGTTTATTATACGGGGTGAACACTGAAGCTTTCTTT
.	TRBV7-8	.	TRBJ1-1	CASSWREWAEAFF	TGTGCCAGCAGCTGGAGGGAATGGGCTGAAGCTTTCTTT
TRBD1	TRBV2	.	TRBJ1-5	CASRDRGRDNQPQHF	TGTGCCAGCAGGGACAGGGGGCGCGACAATCAGCCCCAGCATTTT
TRBD1	TRBV7-9	.	TRBJ1-5	CASSLSTGGNQPQHF	TGTGCCAGCAGCTTAAGTACAGGGGGCAATCAGCCCCAGCATTTT
.	TRBV4-1	few	TRBJ2-7	CASSQDRGYEQYF	TGCGCCAGCAGCCAAGATCGGGGATACGAGCAGTACTTC
.	TRBV4-2	.	TRBJ1-1	CASSQDGGLRTEAFF	TGTGCCAGCAGCCAAGACGGAGGGCTCAGAACTGAAGCTTTCTTT
.	TRBV30	.	TRBJ1-3	CAWGAGPVFTIYF	TGTGCCTGGGGAGCGGGCCCCGTTTTCACCATATATTTT
TRBD2	TRBV4-2	.	TRBJ2-4	CASSQDRGAGGPGAKNIQYF	TGTGCCAGCAGCCAAGATCGAGGAGCGGGAGGGCCGGGAGCCAAAAACATTCAGTACTTC
.	TRBV15	many	TRBJ1-1	CATSRGYANTEAFF	TGTGCCACCAGCAGAGGATACGCGAACACTGAAGCTTTCTTT
TRBD2	TRBV5-4	.	TRBJ2-7	CASSLGTSWDYEQYF	TGTGCCAGCAGCTTAGGGACTAGCTGGGATTACGAGCAGTACTTC
.	TRBV7-9	few	TRBJ2-7	CASSTESGAEQYF	TGTGCCAGCAGCACGGAATCAGGGGCCGAGCAGTACTTC
.	TRBV5-1	.	TRBJ2-7	CASKGIIHSSYEQYF	TGCGCCAGCAAGGGTATTATCCACTCTTCCTACGAGCAGTACTTC
.	TRBV5-1	.	TRBJ2-7	CASSLYRNSYEQYF	TGCGCCAGCAGCTTGTACAGGAACTCCTACGAGCAGTACTTC
.	TRBV28	few	TRBJ1-2	CASSLRDQGYTF	TGTGCCAGCAGTTTACGGGACCAGGGCTACACCTTC
.	TRBV21-1	.	TRBJ1-2	CASSSGRRNYGYTF	TGTGCCAGCAGCTCGGGCAGACGTAACTATGGCTACACCTTC
.	TRBV7-2	.	TRBJ2-7	CASSLFSRARLSYEQYF	TGTGCCAGCAGCTTATTCTCCCGGGCGCGTTTGTCCTACGAGCAGTACTTC
.	TRBV5-4	.	TRBJ2-7	CASSSASAGSYEQYF	TGTGCCAGCAGCTCGGCCTCGGCGGGATCCTACGAGCAGTACTTC
.	TRBV2	.	TRBJ1-2	CASAVARYYGYTF	TGTGCTTCAGCAGTGGCGAGGTACTATGGCTACACCTTC
TRBD2	TRBV27	once	TRBJ2-3	CASSRWTSGSTDTQYF	TGTGCCAGCAGTCGATGGACTAGCGGGAGCACAGATACGCAGTATTTT
.	TRBV2	.	TRBJ1-3	CASSIRTSGGNTIYF	TGTGCCAGCAGCATCAGAACCTCAGGGGGAAACACCATATATTTT
.	TRBV7-2	.	TRBJ1-4	CASSARSTTNEKLFF	TGTGCCAGCAGCGCCCGGAGCACAACTAATGAAAAACTGTTTTTT
TRBD1	TRBV7-2	.	TRBJ2-7	CASSPSTGRYSYEQYF	TGTGCCAGCAGCCCCTCGACAGGGCGATATTCCTACGAGCAGTACTTC
TRBD2	TRBV11-3	.	TRBJ2-5	CASSLAGSGRATQYF	TGTGCCAGCAGCTTAGCTGGATCGGGGAGGGCTACCCAGTACTTC
.	TRBV28	.	TRBJ1-4	CASSSGSEKLFF	TGTGCCAGCAGTTCAGGGTCTGAAAAACTGTTTTTT
.	TRBV5-4	.	TRBJ1-2	CASSSGSRNYGYTF	TGTGCCAGCAGCTCCGGCAGTCGTAACTATGGCTACACCTTC
.	TRBV30	.	TRBJ1-1	CGIQGAMNTEAFF	TGTGGCATACAGGGTGCCATGAACACTGAAGCTTTCTTT
.	TRBV28	many	TRBJ2-7	CASRSQGREQYF	TGTGCCAGCAGAAGTCAGGGGCGGGAGCAGTACTTC
.	TRBV28	.	TRBJ1-3	CASSARRSLGNTIYF	TGTGCCAGCAGCGCCCGACGCTCTCTTGGAAACACCATATATTTT
.	TRBV28	.	TRBJ1-5	CASSLPVPRGVEPQHF	TGTGCCAGCAGTTTACCTGTCCCGAGGGGCGTTGAGCCCCAGCATTTT
TRBD1	TRBV6-1	.	TRBJ1-1	CASSGTGGYTEAFF	TGTGCCAGCAGTGGCACAGGGGGCTACACTGAAGCTTTCTTT
TRBD2	TRBV6-5	.	TRBJ2-7	CASSYPTSGEPYEQYF	TGTGCCAGCAGTTACCCGACTAGCGGAGAACCCTACGAGCAGTACTTC
TRBD1	TRBV7-2	.	TRBJ1-2	CASSSSQGGRVGYTF	TGTGCCAGCAGCTCGAGCCAAGGGGGCAGGGTTGGCTACACCTTC
.	TRBV6-5	.	TRBJ2-7	CASSYSITYEQYF	TGTGCCAGCAGTTACTCGATAACCTACGAGCAGTACTTC
TRBD1	TRBV29-1	.	TRBJ1-1	CSVSLTGWDTEAFF	TGCAGCGTTTCCTTGACAGGGTGGGACACTGAAGCTTTCTTT
.	TRBV4-2	few	TRBJ2-1	CASSHPYYNEQFF	TGTGCCAGCAGCCATCCCTATTACAATGAGCAGTTCTTC
TRBD2	TRBV4-2	.	TRBJ2-1	CASSQRLAGVAARHNEQFF	TGTGCCAGCAGCCAAAGACTAGCGGGAGTAGCCGCCCGCCACAATGAGCAGTTCTTC
TRBD2	TRBV6-6	.	TRBJ2-7	CASRPGLENPYEQYF	TGTGCCAGCAGACCGGGACTAGAAAATCCCTACGAGCAGTACTTC
TRBD1	TRBV28	.	TRBJ2-7	CASRPNRGTYEQYF	TGTGCCAGCAGACCTAACAGGGGAACCTACGAGCAGTACTTC
.	TRBV6-5	.	TRBJ1-1	CASSPGTEAFF	TGTGCCAGCAGCCCGGGGACTGAAGCTTTCTTT
.	TRBV10-3	many	TRBJ1-2	CATSQTNYGYTF	TGTGCCACCTCTCAAACTAACTATGGCTACACCTTC
TRBD1	TRBV2	once	TRBJ1-1	CASSEIGTGTVTEAFF	TGTGCCAGCAGTGAAATTGGGACAGGGACTGTAACTGAAGCTTTCTTT
.	TRBV18	.	TRBJ1-1	CASLPGVQTWGTEAFF	TGTGCCAGCTTACCAGGGGTCCAGACTTGGGGCACTGAAGCTTTCTTT
.	TRBV28	.	TRBJ1-1	CASSSVSPEAFF	TGTGCCAGCAGTTCCGTTTCCCCAGAAGCTTTCTTT
.	TRBV28	.	TRBJ1-1	CASSFVAVAEAFF	TGTGCCAGCAGTTTTGTGGCAGTGGCTGAAGCTTTCTTT
.	TRBV5-6	.	TRBJ2-5	CASSLGFQETQYF	TGTGCCAGCAGCTTGGGGTTTCAAGAGACCCAGTACTTC
TRBD2	TRBV11-3	.	TRBJ2-3	CASSLGAGGPDTQYF	TGTGCCAGCAGCTTAGGGGCGGGAGGGCCAGATACGCAGTATTTT